The entry below gives a single T cell receptor (beta chain) sequence along with its context. The antigen is unknown. The data belong to a study of T-cell memory formation after mild COVID-19. Background on the study: Largely, the TCR clusters proved donor specific.

TCRdb processed the 5' RACE reads anew with MiXCR; each CDR3 protein has one entry. Altogether roughly 100,000 distinct CDR3 sequences are present, 9.5% to 15% being singletons, with the ten largest covering 27%. Whole-study findings and limits: Balance between CD4 and CD8 was seen in clones contracting day 15 to 85, and a CD4+ lean was seen in later expanders.

V shed 3 bases, J shed 8 bases, and the junction held 15 bases outside the gene matches. The CDR3 spans 18 residues. Germline loops: CDR1 SGHTA, CDR2 FQGNSA. The sequence derives from an adult woman who had mild COVID-19 (a few samples of this study predate the infection). Cell type and time point are not known. The sequenced sample was PBMCs or a T cell subset sorted from them (not recorded which). The genes are TRBV7-2 and TRBJ2-1, with 11 bases aligning to TRBD2. This CDR3 is CASSFFPPTSGASDEQFF. CDR3 bases: TGTGCCAGCAGCTTCTTTCCACCGACTAGCGGGGCCTCGGATGAGCAGTTCTTC. Supplemented by reference TRBV7-2 and TRBJ2-1, the full variable domain reads GAGVSQSPSNKVTEKGKDVELRCDPISGHTALYWYRQSLGQGLEFLIYFQGNSAPDKSGLPSDRFSAERTGGSVSTLTIQRTQQEDSAVYLCASSFFPPTSGASDEQFFGPGTRLTVL.